This T cell receptor beta chain was sequenced in a study of immune evolution from preneoplasia to lung adenocarcinoma. General study findings and limits: Later-stage lesions seemingly showed higher T cell density and diversity than normal lung.

As regards this clone: Its antigen is unknown.

The CDR3 runs to 16 residues. The V gene end was trimmed by 5 bases and the J gene end by 6 bases; junction bases not matched to a gene: 12. Looked up from germline, CDR1 is LNHDA and CDR2 is SQIVND (reference sequence). Measured with immunoSEQ multiplex PCR; TCRdb has only the in-frame clones, and not every one. Of about 26,000 clones listed, about 76% are singletons. The material sequenced was FFPE invasive lung adenocarcinoma tissue. The chain recombines TRBV19 with TRBJ1-2; 10 bases fit TRBD1. This receptor was identified in a person between 55 and 69 years old with invasive lung adenocarcinoma. Some clones in this sample may be carry-over from other donors' samples. This chain's CDR3 is CASSFIRGQGKDGYTF. In DNA, the CDR3 is TGTGCCAGTAGTTTTATACGGGGACAGGGGAAGGATGGCTACACCTTC. Based on the CDR3 plus reference TRBV19 and TRBJ1-2, the full variable domain is DGGITQSPKYLFRKEGQNVTLSCEQNLNHDAMYWYRQDPGQGLRLIYYSQIVNDFQKGDIAEGYSVSREKKESFPLTVTSAQKNPTAFYLCASSFIRGQGKDGYTFGSGTRLTVV.